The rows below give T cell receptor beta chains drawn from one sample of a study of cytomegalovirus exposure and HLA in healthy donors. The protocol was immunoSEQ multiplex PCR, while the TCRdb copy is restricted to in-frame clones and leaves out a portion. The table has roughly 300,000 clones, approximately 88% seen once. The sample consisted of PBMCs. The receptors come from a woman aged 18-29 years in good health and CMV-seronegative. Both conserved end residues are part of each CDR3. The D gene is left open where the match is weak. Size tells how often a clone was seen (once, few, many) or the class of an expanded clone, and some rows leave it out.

DNA: TGTGCCAGCAGTCCGTTGGAACAGGGAAATCAGCCCCAGCATTTT
CDR3: CASSPLEQGNQPQHF
J: TRBJ1-5
length: 15
size: -
D: -
V: TRBV28

DNA: TGTGCCACCAGCAGATCGGGACTAGCGGGCGAGCAGTTCTTC
CDR3: CATSRSGLAGEQFF
J: TRBJ2-1
length: 14
size: -
D: TRBD2
V: TRBV15

DNA: TGTGCCAGCAGCGGTGGACAGGGTAGCTCCTACGAGCAGTACTTC
CDR3: CASSGGQGSSYEQYF
J: TRBJ2-7
length: 15
size: -
D: TRBD1
V: TRBV9

DNA: TGTGCCAGTAGTTGGACAGGGGGCGACAGTTACAATGAGCAGTTCTTC
CDR3: CASSWTGGDSYNEQFF
J: TRBJ2-1
length: 16
size: -
D: TRBD1
V: TRBV19

DNA: TGTGCCAGTAGGGATCGGGCTGGGGCCAACGTCCTGACTTTC
CDR3: CASRDRAGANVLTF
J: TRBJ2-6
length: 14
size: few
D: -
V: TRBV19

DNA: TGTGCCAGCAGACAGATCTCTGGGGCCAACGTCCTGACTTTC
CDR3: CASRQISGANVLTF
J: TRBJ2-6
length: 14
size: -
D: -
V: TRBV6-5

DNA: TGTGCCAGCAGCCTATCGTCCGGGATGGGGAATGAGCAGTTCTTC
CDR3: CASSLSSGMGNEQFF
J: TRBJ2-1
length: 15
size: -
D: -
V: TRBV9

DNA: TGTGCCAGCAGTCCCTACGGGCAGGGGTCCTACGAGCAGTACTTC
CDR3: CASSPYGQGSYEQYF
J: TRBJ2-7
length: 15
size: -
D: -
V: TRBV28

DNA: TGTGCGGGCGGGAGGCTTTACAATGAGCAGTTCTTC
CDR3: CAGGRLYNEQFF
J: TRBJ2-1
length: 12
size: -
D: TRBD2
V: TRBV7-9

DNA: TGCGCCAGCAGCCAAGATCTCTCTTCAGCGGGAGAGTTCTTC
CDR3: CASSQDLSSAGEFF
J: TRBJ2-1
length: 14
size: -
D: TRBD2
V: TRBV4-3

DNA: TGTGCCAGCAGCAGACCGTCGGGACATTTGTACAATGAGCAGTTCTTC
CDR3: CASSRPSGHLYNEQFF
J: TRBJ2-1
length: 16
size: -
D: -
V: TRBV28

DNA: TGTGCCAGCAGCCCCCTGAGTAGCGGGATCGATGAGCAGTTCTTC
CDR3: CASSPLSSGIDEQFF
J: TRBJ2-1
length: 15
size: -
D: TRBD2
V: TRBV7-8

DNA: TGTGCCAGCAGTGACTCAGGGGGCACTGAAGCTTTCTTT
CDR3: CASSDSGGTEAFF
J: TRBJ1-1
length: 13
size: -
D: TRBD1
V: TRBV2

DNA: TGTGCCAGCAGTTTGGGGACAGGGGGCTATGGCTACACCTTC
CDR3: CASSLGTGGYGYTF
J: TRBJ1-2
length: 14
size: few
D: TRBD1
V: TRBV28

DNA: TGCGCCAGCAGCCAAGATTCAGGGTGGACGACTGAAGCTTTCTTT
CDR3: CASSQDSGWTTEAFF
J: TRBJ1-1
length: 15
size: -
D: -
V: TRBV4-1

DNA: TGCGCCAGCTCAACAGGGGTGAACACTGAAGCTTTCTTT
CDR3: CASSTGVNTEAFF
J: TRBJ1-1
length: 13
size: -
D: TRBD1
V: TRBV10-1

DNA: TGTGCCACCCGGACTAGCGGGATTGATACGCAGTATTTT
CDR3: CATRTSGIDTQYF
J: TRBJ2-3
length: 13
size: -
D: TRBD2
V: TRBV10-3

DNA: TGTGCCAGCAGAGAACGGACAGTTCTCTCCTACGAGCAGTACTTC
CDR3: CASRERTVLSYEQYF
J: TRBJ2-7
length: 15
size: -
D: -
V: TRBV2

DNA: TGTGCCAGCGGCACCCGGGACAGGGGATTGACTGAAGCTTTCTTT
CDR3: CASGTRDRGLTEAFF
J: TRBJ1-1
length: 15
size: -
D: TRBD1
V: TRBV28

DNA: TGTGCCAGCAGCGCTAGCGGTTTCATCTACGAGCAGTACTTC
CDR3: CASSASGFIYEQYF
J: TRBJ2-7
length: 14
size: -
D: TRBD2
V: TRBV11-2

DNA: TGTGCCAGTAGGGTGGGACAGGGTAGAGCTTTCTTT
CDR3: CASRVGQGRAFF
J: TRBJ1-1
length: 12
size: -
D: TRBD1
V: TRBV19

DNA: TGTGCCAGCAAACAGTTCGGGACAGGGAGAACCGGGGAGCTGTTTTTT
CDR3: CASKQFGTGRTGELFF
J: TRBJ2-2
length: 16
size: -
D: TRBD1
V: TRBV27

DNA: TGCGCCAGCAGCACGACTAGCGGGTCCTACGAGCAGTACTTC
CDR3: CASSTTSGSYEQYF
J: TRBJ2-7
length: 14
size: -
D: TRBD2
V: TRBV5-1

DNA: TGCGCCAGCAGCCAAGAGGTATCCGGGAGAAATGAAAAACTGTTTTTT
CDR3: CASSQEVSGRNEKLFF
J: TRBJ1-4
length: 16
size: -
D: -
V: TRBV4-3

DNA: TGTGCCAGCAGCGTCTCTAGCGGCCTTTACACCGGGGAGCTGTTTTTT
CDR3: CASSVSSGLYTGELFF
J: TRBJ2-2
length: 16
size: once
D: TRBD2
V: TRBV9

DNA: TGTGCCAGCAGCGCCCGGGACAGATTCGAGAGGTTCGGCTACACCTTC
CDR3: CASSARDRFERFGYTF
J: TRBJ1-2
length: 16
size: -
D: TRBD1
V: TRBV9

DNA: TGTGCCAGCAGTGAATTATCTCGACGATCTGCGCAGGGGAATATCAATGAGCAGTTCTTC
CDR3: CASSELSRRSAQGNINEQFF
J: TRBJ2-1
length: 20
size: -
D: -
V: TRBV6-1

DNA: TGTGCCAGCAGCCCACAGGGCACCGGGGAGCTGTTTTTT
CDR3: CASSPQGTGELFF
J: TRBJ2-2
length: 13
size: few
D: -
V: TRBV11-3

DNA: TGCGCCAGCAGCTTGGCCGGGGTGGGAAACACCATATATTTT
CDR3: CASSLAGVGNTIYF
J: TRBJ1-3
length: 14
size: -
D: -
V: TRBV5-1

DNA: TGTGCCAGCAGTTTCTCGACAGAGATTTTTACAGATACGCAGTATTTT
CDR3: CASSFSTEIFTDTQYF
J: TRBJ2-3
length: 16
size: -
D: -
V: TRBV27

DNA: TGTGCCAGCGTTCCGGGGTTGGGCAACACTGAAGCTTTCTTT
CDR3: CASVPGLGNTEAFF
J: TRBJ1-1
length: 14
size: -
D: -
V: TRBV7-8

DNA: TGTGCCAGCAGCTTGATTTACCAGGGGAACTACGAGCAGTACTTC
CDR3: CASSLIYQGNYEQYF
J: TRBJ2-7
length: 15
size: few
D: -
V: TRBV5-5

DNA: TGTGCCAGCAGCCCCTCCGGGATCCCAATCTACAATGAGCAGTTCTTC
CDR3: CASSPSGIPIYNEQFF
J: TRBJ2-1
length: 16
size: -
D: -
V: TRBV27

DNA: TGTGCCAGCAGCCCCTTCGGTCAAGAGACCCAGTACTTC
CDR3: CASSPFGQETQYF
J: TRBJ2-5
length: 13
size: -
D: -
V: TRBV5-4

DNA: TGTGCCAGCAGCTACCGGGACAGGGTCACTGAAGCTTTCTTT
CDR3: CASSYRDRVTEAFF
J: TRBJ1-1
length: 14
size: few
D: TRBD1
V: TRBV7-6

DNA: TGTGCCAGCAGTTACTCATCCAGGGGGTGGAACACTGAAGCTTTCTTT
CDR3: CASSYSSRGWNTEAFF
J: TRBJ1-1
length: 16
size: -
D: TRBD1
V: TRBV6-5

DNA: TGTGCCAGCAGCGCCAAGACTAGCGGAGACAATGAGCAGTTCTTC
CDR3: CASSAKTSGDNEQFF
J: TRBJ2-1
length: 15
size: -
D: TRBD2
V: TRBV6-1

DNA: TGTGCCAGCAGTTTAGGACAGATCTATGGCTACACCTTC
CDR3: CASSLGQIYGYTF
J: TRBJ1-2
length: 13
size: -
D: -
V: TRBV28

DNA: TGCGCCAGCAGCCAAGGACAGGGGATCTATGGCTACACCTTC
CDR3: CASSQGQGIYGYTF
J: TRBJ1-2
length: 14
size: -
D: TRBD1
V: TRBV4-1

DNA: TGTGCCAGCAGCCCCGGGACAGGAGCTTTCTTT
CDR3: CASSPGTGAFF
J: TRBJ1-1
length: 11
size: few
D: TRBD1
V: TRBV13

DNA: TGTGCCAGCAAAGCAGGGGTAATCAATCAGCCCCAGCATTTT
CDR3: CASKAGVINQPQHF
J: TRBJ1-5
length: 14
size: few
D: -
V: TRBV6-1

DNA: TGTGCCACGGGTTGGGGAGGGTTGAATGAGCAGTTCTTC
CDR3: CATGWGGLNEQFF
J: TRBJ2-1
length: 13
size: -
D: TRBD2
V: TRBV10-3

DNA: TGTGCCAGCAGTTTCTCCCTCGATCGGTTGAGGTTCGAGCAGTACTTC
CDR3: CASSFSLDRLRFEQYF
J: TRBJ2-7
length: 16
size: -
D: -
V: TRBV27

DNA: TGTGCCAGCAGCTTAAGGCAGGGGAGCTCCTACGAGCAGTACTTC
CDR3: CASSLRQGSSYEQYF
J: TRBJ2-7
length: 15
size: -
D: -
V: TRBV7-2

DNA: TGTGCCAGCAGCCGGGAAGTAACGGGTGGCTACACCTTC
CDR3: CASSREVTGGYTF
J: TRBJ1-2
length: 13
size: -
D: -
V: TRBV28

DNA: TGCGCCAGCAGCTTGGTCGCGGGCGGGAATGTGTACAATGAGCAGTTCTTC
CDR3: CASSLVAGGNVYNEQFF
J: TRBJ2-1
length: 17
size: -
D: -
V: TRBV5-1

DNA: TGTGCCAGCAGTTTAAGACTAGCATCGGGCACCGGGGAGCTGTTTTTT
CDR3: CASSLRLASGTGELFF
J: TRBJ2-2
length: 16
size: -
D: TRBD2
V: TRBV27

DNA: TGTGCCAGCAGTTCCGGACAAATCCTATCAGATGGCTACACCTTC
CDR3: CASSSGQILSDGYTF
J: TRBJ1-2
length: 15
size: -
D: -
V: TRBV28

DNA: TGTGCCAGCAGCCCGGACCGGACAGGGAGGGAATATGGCTACACCTTC
CDR3: CASSPDRTGREYGYTF
J: TRBJ1-2
length: 16
size: few
D: TRBD1
V: TRBV7-6

DNA: TGTGCCAGCAGTTTATGGAGGGCCGACGGCAATCAGCCCCAGCATTTT
CDR3: CASSLWRADGNQPQHF
J: TRBJ1-5
length: 16
size: few
D: -
V: TRBV28

DNA: TGTGCCAGCAGCTTGGCCTGGGGCCCCGATACGCAGTATTTT
CDR3: CASSLAWGPDTQYF
J: TRBJ2-3
length: 14
size: -
D: -
V: TRBV5-6

DNA: TGTGCCAGCAGTTTTCCGGGTTTTACGGATACGCAGTATTTT
CDR3: CASSFPGFTDTQYF
J: TRBJ2-3
length: 14
size: -
D: -
V: TRBV28

DNA: TGTGCCAGCAGCCCCTCCGAGACCCAGTACTTC
CDR3: CASSPSETQYF
J: TRBJ2-5
length: 11
size: -
D: -
V: TRBV2

DNA: TGTGCCAGCAGCCCCTCTCCGGTCTCTGGGGCCAACGTCCTGACTTTC
CDR3: CASSPSPVSGANVLTF
J: TRBJ2-6
length: 16
size: once
D: -
V: TRBV5-4